Each of the 8 T cell receptor beta chains below was sequenced from the same sample in a study of T cell repertoires in cytomegalovirus infection. For these TCRs, the target antigens are not known. TCRdb analysed the reads with MiXCR anew, one entry per CDR3 protein. The sample includes 700,000 to 900,000 distinct CDR3 sequences, 25% to 30% of them seen just once. Sequencing used cultured CD8+ T cells from PBMCs, obtained from culture after CMV antigen stimulation. The receptors come from a human donor in good health (CMV status not recorded). Some clones in this sample may be carry-over from other donors' samples.

This clonotype has just a few counts. This chain joins TRBV20-1 and TRBJ2-7; possible D gene TRBD1, 6 bases. CDR1 DFQATT and CDR2 SNEGSKA come from the germline V gene (reference sequence). The CDR3 has 16 residues. V was trimmed by 3 bases and J by 2 bases, leaving 20 bases between them. As DNA, the CDR3 is TGCAGTGCTAGTCCGCTTGAAGGGACACGACCCTACGAGCAGTACTTC. Translating it yields CSASPLEGTRPYEQYF.

The CDR3 bases are TGTGCCAGTAGTGAGGGACAGGGGCCGCCAGAGCAGTACGTC. This gives the protein CASSEGQGPPEQYV. The chain joins TRBV2 to TRBJ2-7; TRBD1 aligns across 10 bases. Germline loops: CDR1 SNHLY, CDR2 FYNNEI. CDR3 size: 14 residues.

This clonotype occurred once. This rearrangement joins TRBV10-2 to TRBJ2-7; either TRBD1 or TRBD2 may fit D (5 bases each). The CDR3 covers 13 residues. The germline CDR1 and CDR2 sequences are WSHSY and SAAADI. The CDR3 DNA reads TGCGCCAGCAGTGAGGACTTCGTGACGTGGGGGTCCGTC. This sequence encodes CASSEDFVTWGSV.

This clonotype has ten or more counts. V gene TRBV7-2 combines with J gene TRBJ2-3, with TRBD2 identical over 15 bases. The J segment lost 3 bases and the V segment lost 1 base, leaving 5 bases of the junction unmatched. The CDR3 covers 18 residues. Germline-derived CDR1 and CDR2 are SGHTA and FQGNSA. The CDR3 DNA reads TGTGCCAGCAGCTTAGAAGGGACTAGCGGGGGGCCTACAGATACGCAGTATTTT. Translation: CASSLEGTSGGPTDTQYF.

The chain carries TRBV7-2 and TRBJ2-7, with TRBD2 matching 7 bases. The CDR3 is made up of 14 amino acids. CDR1 and CDR2 (germline): SGHTA, FQGNSA. The ends lost 1 base at V and 5 bases at J; junction bases unmatched: 5. In DNA form, the CDR3 reads TGTGCCAGCAGCTTAGGGACTAGTTGGGACGAGCAGTACTTC. This translates into CASSLGTSWDEQYF.

This chain connects TRBV19 to TRBJ1-1, with D perhaps TRBD1 (5 bases). Germline assignment: CDR1 LNHDA and CDR2 SQIVND (reference sequence). V gave up 10 bases and J gave up 6 bases, with 21 bases separating them. This CDR3 has 14 amino acids. CDR3 DNA: TGTGCCACCCAGTGGGGAGCGGGGGGTCCTGAAGCTTTCTTT. Translated, it gives CATQWGAGGPEAFF.

V and J are TRBV3-1 and TRBJ2-5; D is unresolved. Trimming shortened V by 0 bases and J by 3 bases, and 11 bases separated the two germline ends. The CDR3 spans 15 residues. Germline CDR1 LGHDT, CDR2 YNNKEL (reference sequence). CDR3: CASSQESGNEETQYF. CDR3 nucleotide sequence: TGTGCCAGCAGCCAAGAGTCCGGAAATGAAGAGACCCAGTACTTC.

This chain uses TRBV13 with TRBJ2-1; D possibly corresponds to TRBD2 (6 bases). Trimming took off 8 bases at V and 4 bases at J, with 12 bases between the two ends. Looked up from germline, CDR1 is PRHDT and CDR2 is FYEKMQ (reference sequence). The CDR3 covers 13 residues. Here the CDR3 reads CASGRGAYNEQFF. CDR3 DNA sequence: TGTGCCAGCGGGCGGGGAGCATACAATGAGCAGTTCTTC.